The 26 T cell receptor beta chains given below trace back to one sample, sequenced in a study of T cells after yellow fever vaccination. MiXCR was run by TCRdb on the 5' RACE reads, yielding one entry per CDR3 protein. The sample yields hundreds of thousands of distinct CDR3 sequences, roughly a sixth seen once. This sample comprised PBMCs, obtained before the yellow fever booster vaccination. The origin of the receptors is a man between 18 and 35 years old who received the YFV17D yellow fever vaccine.

The V call is TRBV7-9, the J call TRBJ2-1; either TRBD1 or TRBD2 may supply D (5 bases each). Looked up from germline, CDR1 is SEHNR and CDR2 is FQNEAQ (reference sequence). CDR3 length equals 15 residues. Trimming pared 5 bases from V and 7 bases from J, leaving 18 bases between. In DNA, the CDR3 is TGTGCCAGCAGCCTAGGGGCTAGCACGTGGAATGAGCAGTTCTTC. Its protein product is CASSLGASTWNEQFF.

This clonotype has a handful of counts. J is TRBJ2-7 and V is TRBV7-6; perhaps TRBD2 as D (6 bases). The ends were cut back, 5 bases at V and 0 bases at J, with 20 bases in the middle. Germline CDR1 reads SGHVS; CDR2 reads FNYEAQ. CDR3 size: 17 residues. Written as DNA, the CDR3 is TGTGCCAGCAGCGTACGGGGGAAATGGGTAAGCTCCTACGAGCAGTACGTC. Its protein product is CASSVRGKWVSSYEQYV.

This clonotype was recorded a few times. This chain connects TRBV27 to TRBJ2-2; D uncertain. CDR1 is MNHEY and CDR2 is SMNVEV in the germline V gene (reference sequence). V shed 5 bases and J shed 6 bases, with 13 bases lying between them. The length of the CDR3 is 14 residues. The CDR3 nucleotides are TGTGCCAGCAGTGATTTGGGTCGTCCCGGGGAGCTGTTTTTT. It specifies CASSDLGRPGELFF.

This clonotype was seen ten or more times. The chain carries TRBV4-3 and TRBJ2-3; D is possibly TRBD1 (6 bases). The V and J ends lost 0 bases and 4 bases respectively, with 14 bases between them. CDR3 length equals 16 residues. CDR1 is LGHNA and CDR2 is YSLEER in the germline V gene. The CDR3 sequence is CASSQDGGPRADTQYF. Written as DNA, the CDR3 is TGCGCCAGCAGCCAAGATGGGGGCCCGAGGGCAGATACGCAGTATTTT.

The gene calls are TRBV29-1 and TRBJ2-5; 10 bases match TRBD1. The CDR3 has 17 amino acids. The junction had 15 bases not matched to a gene; V was cut back by 3 bases and J by 5 bases. Germline V gene lookup returns CDR1 SQVTM and CDR2 ANQGSEA. This chain's CDR3 is CSVDSPRDRGSGETQYF. CDR3 sequence (DNA): TGCAGCGTTGACTCACCGAGGGACAGGGGCTCGGGGGAGACCCAGTACTTC.

This clonotype has a handful of counts. This chain joins TRBV7-6 and TRBJ2-3; TRBD2 aligns across 15 bases. CDR1 SGHVS and CDR2 FNYEAQ come from the germline V gene. This CDR3 comprises 16 residues. The V gene end was trimmed by 5 bases and the J gene end by 2 bases; junction bases not matched to a gene: 2. CDR3 DNA: TGTGCCAGCAGCGGGACTAGCGGGGGGTACACAGATACGCAGTATTTT. This encodes CASSGTSGGYTDTQYF.

This clonotype was observed a few times. The chain employs TRBV12-3 or TRBV12-4 and TRBJ2-5; D might be TRBD2 (7 bases). Between the trimmed V and J ends, which lost 5 bases and 4 bases, there was a span of 17 bases. The CDR3 sequence is 15 residues long. CDR3 bases: TGTGCCAGCAGTGGGGGGAGGGGGATTGGAGAGACCCAGTACTTC. Amino acids: CASSGGRGIGETQYF.

The rearrangement uses TRBV6-2 or TRBV6-3 and TRBJ1-2, with 9 bases matching TRBD1. J was trimmed by 8 bases and V by 5 bases; bases with no gene match: 15. Germline assignment: CDR1 MNHEY and CDR2 SVGEGT. This CDR3 has 16 amino acids. Here the CDR3 DNA reads TGTGCCAGCAGTCGGGATCCCGGGACAGGGTCGAGCGGCTACACCTTC. Its protein is CASSRDPGTGSSGYTF.

In this sample, this clonotype turned up a few times. The chain is built from TRBV29-1 and TRBJ1-1; no clear D. Germline V lookup: CDR1 SQVTM, CDR2 ANQGSEA. The CDR3 extends over 12 amino acids. V lost 0 bases to trimming and J lost 10 bases, with 12 bases between them. CDR3 DNA: TGCAGCGTTGAAGAGGTAGGAGGGAGAGCTTTCTTT. Translating gives CSVEEVGGRAFF.

This clonotype was seen a few times. The chain recombines TRBV7-4 with TRBJ2-7; 8 positions agree with TRBD1. The CDR3 covers 14 residues. Germline trimming cut 1 base from V and 3 bases from J; bases unmatched to any gene: 2. Germline values: CDR1 SGHVT, CDR2 SQSDAQ. The DNA of the CDR3 is TGTGCCAGCAGCTTAGTGGGACAGGTCTACGAGCAGTACGTC. Protein sequence: CASSLVGQVYEQYV.

This clonotype has just a few counts. The V call is TRBV5-1, the J call TRBJ2-7; TRBD1 matches 7 bases. Germline V lookup: CDR1 SGHRS, CDR2 YFSETQ. This CDR3 comprises 14 residues. Losses at the gene ends were 4 bases for V and 4 bases for J; bases not matched to a gene: 8. The CDR3 loop reads CASSTTTGPYEQYF. The CDR3 nucleotides are TGCGCCAGCAGCACTACGACAGGGCCGTACGAGCAGTACTTC.

This clonotype was picked up many times. The genes are TRBV20-1 and TRBJ2-7; 7 nucleotides agree with TRBD1. The V and J ends lost 0 bases and 2 bases, in that order; junction bases with no gene match: 4. Germline CDR1 reads DFQATT; CDR2 reads SNEGSKA (reference sequence). There are 14 residues in the CDR3. The chain's CDR3 is CSARDGQAAYEQYF. The CDR3 DNA follows: TGCAGTGCTAGAGATGGACAGGCCGCCTACGAGCAGTACTTC.

The CDR3 region has the DNA TGTGCCAGCAGCGTCCTCGGGACTAGCGAAGAGACCCAGTACTTC. This codes for CASSVLGTSEETQYF. The chain has TRBV9 and TRBJ2-5; TRBD2 aligns across 10 bases. V was clipped by 2 bases and J by 3 bases; unmatched bases: 4. The germline gives CDR1 SGDLS, CDR2 YYNGEE. CDR3 length equals 15 residues.

This clonotype has a handful of counts. A much bigger clone sits one base away, suggesting this may be a read error. This chain links TRBV4-3 with TRBJ2-3, with D perhaps TRBD2 (5 bases). Germline-derived CDR1 and CDR2 are LGHNA and YSLEER. The CDR3 extends over 16 amino acids. The CDR3 loop reads CASSQVLLEGTYTQYF. CDR3 nucleotide sequence: TGCGCCAGCAGCCAAGTGCTCCTAGAGGGCACATATACGCAGTATTTT.

The CDR3 reads CASSPTDSDTEAFF. CDR3 nucleotides: TGTGCCAGCTCGCCTACTGACAGCGACACTGAAGCTTTCTTT. The V and J genes are TRBV18 and TRBJ1-1, with D perhaps matching TRBD1 (5 bases). The V end was cut by 6 bases, the J end by 3 bases, with 14 bases between. Looked up from germline, CDR1 is KGHSH and CDR2 is LQKENI. This CDR3 has 14 residues.

The chain is built from TRBV6-2 or TRBV6-3 and TRBJ1-2, with a possible D match to TRBD1 (5 bases). The germline V gene has CDR1 MNHEY and CDR2 SVGEGT. This CDR3 region has 13 residues. The ends were cut back, 7 bases at V and 5 bases at J, with 14 bases in the middle. CDR3 residues: CASTSGQSYGYTF. In nucleotides, the CDR3 is TGTGCCAGCACATCAGGACAATCTTATGGCTACACCTTC.

This sequence joins TRBV7-2 and TRBJ1-5; D gene uncertain. The CDR3 sequence is 13 residues long. Germline V gene data show CDR1 as SGHTA and CDR2 as FQGNSA. Trimming took off 0 bases at V and 7 bases at J, with 7 bases between the two ends. This CDR3 is CASSLAPLQPQHF. The DNA of the CDR3 is TGTGCCAGCAGCTTAGCGCCCCTGCAGCCCCAGCATTTT.

This clonotype was counted a few times. V is TRBV24-1 and J is TRBJ1-1; TRBD1 might be the D (6 bases). The CDR3 is made up of 15 amino acids. The V gene lost 5 bases and the J gene lost 3 bases, with 15 bases spanning the gap. Looked up from germline, CDR1 is KGHDR and CDR2 is SFDVKD. This chain's CDR3 is CATSASDGGDTEAFF. The CDR3 DNA sequence: TGTGCCACCAGTGCCTCGGACGGGGGCGACACTGAAGCTTTCTTT.

The chain joins TRBV27 to TRBJ1-6; 8 bases fit TRBD1. The CDR3 consists of 15 residues. V trimming: 5 bases; J trimming: 8 bases; junction bases outside the gene matches: 8. Germline CDR1 reads MNHEY; CDR2 reads SMNVEV (reference sequence). The CDR3, as DNA: TGTGCCAGCAGTAGAGGAGGCAGGGGGCATTCACCCCTCCACTTT. Translation: CASSRGGRGHSPLHF.

The rearrangement uses TRBV10-3 and TRBJ1-2; D is ambiguous. CDR3 length: 12 amino acids. Trimming cost V 8 bases and J 3 bases, with 10 bases left between them. Germline V lookup: CDR1 ENHRY, CDR2 SYGVKD. The CDR3 region is CAIPGSDYGYTF. CDR3 DNA sequence: TGTGCCATCCCGGGGTCAGACTATGGCTACACCTTC.

This clonotype came up a few times. The rearrangement links TRBV12-3 or TRBV12-4 to TRBJ2-5, with 7 bases identical to TRBD1. The V and J ends lost 3 bases and 1 base, in that order; junction bases with no gene match: 14. The CDR3 runs to 18 residues. DNA of the CDR3: TGTGCCAGCAGTTTGGGGACAGCGCCGGGCCGGCTCCAAGAGACCCAGTACTTC. Translation gives CASSLGTAPGRLQETQYF.

This clonotype came up a few times. The rearrangement uses TRBV4-3 and TRBJ2-5, with TRBD2 matching 7 bases. The germline V gene has CDR1 LGHNA and CDR2 YSLEER. Germline trimming cut 6 bases from V and 5 bases from J; bases unmatched to any gene: 12. The CDR3 spans 15 residues. The CDR3, as DNA: TGCGCCAGCAGGACGGACCTAGCGGCGGCGGAGACCCAGTACTTC. It yields the protein CASRTDLAAAETQYF.

This clonotype was seen more than once but under ten times. This rearrangement joins TRBV6-5 to TRBJ1-2; a possible D gene is TRBD1 (6 bases). The CDR3 is 14 amino acids. The germline V gene encodes CDR1 MNHEY and CDR2 SVGAGI. Trimming left V 2 bases short and J 4 bases short, with 11 bases between. CDR3 residues: CASSYGGASYGYTF. The CDR3 nucleotides read TGTGCCAGCAGTTACGGGGGGGCAAGCTATGGCTACACCTTC.

This clonotype came up a few times. The chain carries TRBV25-1 and TRBJ2-5, with 10 bases matching TRBD1. This CDR3 has 16 amino acids. V trimming: 0 bases; J trimming: 6 bases; junction bases outside the gene matches: 7. Germline V lookup: CDR1 MGHDK, CDR2 SYGVNS. CDR3 residues: CASSEYGDRGLKTQYF. The CDR3 nucleotides read TGTGCCAGCAGTGAATACGGAGACAGGGGGCTAAAGACCCAGTACTTC.

The chain uses TRBV29-1 and TRBJ1-1; the D is unclear. From germline, CDR1 is SQVTM and CDR2 ANQGSEA. This CDR3 contains 12 residues. Trimming stripped 5 bases from V and 0 bases from J, with 7 bases between. Written as DNA, the CDR3 is TGCAGCGTTCGACATATGAACACTGAAGCTTTCTTT. Protein: CSVRHMNTEAFF.

The chain is built from TRBV20-1 and TRBJ2-3; no definite D call. The ends were cut back, 3 bases at V and 4 bases at J, with 14 bases in the middle. Germline CDR1 DFQATT, CDR2 SNEGSKA (reference sequence). This CDR3 spans 14 amino acids. The CDR3, as DNA: TGCAGTGCTAGCTGGAATTTCCGGTCAGATACGCAGTATTTT. Translating gives CSASWNFRSDTQYF.